This is a list of T cell receptor beta chains from one sample in a study of T cell responses to AZD1222 COVID-19 vaccine. Here immunoSEQ multiplex PCR was the method, and the copy in TCRdb shows in-frame clones only, minus some. The sample has more than 100,000 clones, roughly 89% seen once. The specimen was peripheral blood, collected on day 0 of AZD1222 vaccination. The receptors were gathered from an adult in good health. CDR3s include the opening cysteine and the closing phenylalanine or tryptophan. The D gene is left open where the match is weak. Not every row has a clone size; where given, it reads once, few, many or a size class.

j_call	clone_size	d_call	v_call	cdr3_aa	cdr3_nt
TRBJ2-7	-	-	TRBV3-1/TRBV3-2	CASSHRTALYEQYF	TGTGCCAGCAGCCACCGGACGGCTTTGTACGAGCAGTACTTC
TRBJ2-7	few	TRBD2	TRBV5-1	CASSLLADYEQYF	TGCGCCAGCAGCTTACTAGCGGATTACGAGCAGTACTTC
TRBJ1-4	-	TRBD1	TRBV28	CASLNGGTGGLLEKLFF	TGTGCCAGCTTAAATGGGGGTACAGGGGGCTTGCTTGAAAAACTGTTTTTT
TRBJ2-1	-	TRBD2	TRBV6-4	CASSDAGGYNEQFF	TGTGCCAGCAGTGACGCGGGAGGGTACAATGAGCAGTTCTTC
TRBJ1-6	-	TRBD1	TRBV9	CASSVTDRAWLDSPLHF	TGTGCCAGCAGCGTCACGGACAGGGCTTGGTTGGATTCACCCCTCCACTTT
TRBJ2-1	-	-	TRBV27	CASKSVQASNEQFF	TGTGCCAGCAAGAGCGTTCAGGCTTCCAATGAGCAGTTCTTC
TRBJ1-1	-	TRBD1	TRBV7-9	CASSSRQGPNTEAFF	TGTGCCAGCAGCTCCCGACAGGGGCCGAACACTGAAGCTTTCTTT
TRBJ2-2	-	TRBD2	TRBV4-2	CASSQDGILAGVANTGELFF	TGTGCCAGCAGCCAAGACGGTATCCTAGCGGGAGTGGCGAACACCGGGGAGCTGTTTTTT
TRBJ1-4	-	-	TRBV11-2	CASSGLLATNEKLFF	TGTGCCAGCAGCGGTTTGTTGGCAACTAATGAAAAACTGTTTTTT
TRBJ2-2	-	-	TRBV29-1	CSVVSGNTGELFF	TGCAGCGTTGTCTCGGGGAACACCGGGGAGCTGTTTTTT
TRBJ2-5	-	-	TRBV15	CATRGLRGSEYQETQYF	TGTGCCACCAGAGGATTGAGGGGGTCAGAGTACCAAGAGACCCAGTACTTC
TRBJ1-2	-	-	TRBV19	CASRSAGGNYGYTF	TGTGCCAGTAGATCGGCAGGAGGGAACTATGGCTACACCTTC
TRBJ2-1	-	TRBD1	TRBV24-1	CATSDPSNRGAYNEQFF	TGTGCCACCAGTGATCCCTCTAACAGGGGGGCCTACAATGAGCAGTTCTTC
TRBJ1-5	-	-	TRBV6-5	CASRLDSYSNQPQHF	TGTGCCAGCAGACTGGACAGTTATAGCAATCAGCCCCAGCATTTT
TRBJ1-1	-	-	TRBV7-2	CASSLSRVEAFF	TGTGCCAGCAGCTTAAGTAGGGTAGAAGCTTTCTTT
TRBJ2-7	-	-	TRBV6-1	CASREEAYEQYF	TGTGCCAGCAGAGAAGAGGCCTACGAGCAGTACTTC
TRBJ1-3	once	-	TRBV15	CATSRLVGPSSGNTIYF	TGTGCCACCAGCAGACTCGTGGGACCCAGCTCTGGAAACACCATATATTTT
TRBJ1-5	-	TRBD1	TRBV4-2	CASSQPGQGASQPQHF	TGTGCCAGCAGCCAACCGGGACAGGGAGCGTCTCAGCCCCAGCATTTT
TRBJ1-1	-	-	TRBV4-1	CASSQGRQRNTEAFF	TGCGCCAGCAGCCAAGGGCGACAGAGAAACACTGAAGCTTTCTTT
TRBJ1-4	-	TRBD1	TRBV7-9	CASSARGGSSGEKLFF	TGTGCCAGCAGCGCCAGGGGGGGTTCCTCAGGGGAAAAACTGTTTTTT
TRBJ2-1	-	-	TRBV11-2	CASSQQGANYNEQFF	TGTGCCAGCAGCCAACAGGGAGCTAACTACAATGAGCAGTTCTTC
TRBJ1-1	-	-	TRBV28	CASSPSRQMNTEAFF	TGTGCCAGCAGTCCGTCACGGCAGATGAACACTGAAGCTTTCTTT
TRBJ2-2	-	TRBD2	TRBV7-9	CASSLSGGRNTGELFF	TGTGCCAGCAGTCTTAGCGGGGGACGGAACACCGGGGAGCTGTTTTTT
TRBJ2-3	-	-	TRBV19	CASSTDRTDTQYF	TGTGCCAGCTCGACAGATCGCACAGATACGCAGTATTTT
TRBJ2-7	-	TRBD2	TRBV3-1/TRBV3-2	CASSQASSGSYEQYF	TGTGCCAGCAGCCAAGCATCTAGCGGATCCTACGAGCAGTACTTC
TRBJ1-5	-	-	TRBV18	CASSPGTYQPQHF	TGTGCCAGCTCCCCAGGGACCTATCAGCCCCAGCATTTT
TRBJ2-7	-	-	TRBV12-3/TRBV12-4	CASSRYEQYF	TGTGCCAGCAGCCGCTACGAGCAGTACTTC
TRBJ1-5	-	TRBD1	TRBV6-5	CASSRQGDEPQHF	TGTGCCAGCAGCAGACAGGGGGACGAGCCCCAGCATTTT
TRBJ1-3	-	TRBD1	TRBV28	CASSLGQFTGNTIYF	TGTGCCAGCAGTTTGGGACAGTTCACTGGAAACACCATATATTTT
TRBJ1-1	-	-	TRBV5-1	CASSFGGTDTEAFF	TGCGCCAGCAGCTTTGGGGGGACGGACACTGAAGCTTTCTTT
TRBJ1-6	-	TRBD1	TRBV27	CASSSGTGYNSPLHF	TGTGCCAGCAGTTCGGGGACAGGGTACAATTCACCCCTCCACTTT
TRBJ1-6	-	-	TRBV18	CASSRDNLNSPLHF	TGTGCCAGCTCACGGGACAATTTAAATTCACCCCTCCACTTT
TRBJ2-7	-	-	TRBV7-8	CASSLVPGFVYEQYF	TGTGCCAGCAGCTTAGTCCCGGGTTTCGTCTACGAGCAGTACTTC
TRBJ1-6	-	TRBD1	TRBV7-9	CASSQGRQGRNSPLHF	TGTGCCAGCAGCCAGGGGAGACAGGGACGAAATTCACCCCTCCACTTT
TRBJ2-3	-	-	TRBV2	CASRGETDTQYF	TGTGCCAGCAGGGGGGAAACAGATACGCAGTATTTT
TRBJ2-7	few	TRBD1	TRBV7-9	CASSPEGTGGYEQYF	TGTGCCAGCAGCCCCGAGGGGACAGGGGGTTACGAGCAGTACTTC
TRBJ2-5	-	TRBD1	TRBV19	CASSVQGAQTQYF	TGTGCCAGTAGTGTACAGGGGGCACAGACCCAGTACTTC
TRBJ2-1	-	-	TRBV5-1	CASSWGGGYNEQFF	TGCGCCAGCAGCTGGGGTGGGGGGTACAATGAGCAGTTCTTC
TRBJ1-2	-	-	TRBV10-1	CASSEWGVGGYTF	TGCGCCAGCAGTGAGTGGGGGGTAGGTGGCTACACCTTC
TRBJ1-5	-	-	TRBV19	CASCPQASNQPQHF	TGTGCCAGTTGTCCTCAGGCTAGCAATCAGCCCCAGCATTTT
TRBJ2-1	-	-	TRBV18	CASSPPGSHTTYNEQFF	TGTGCCAGCTCACCACCGGGTTCCCACACCACCTACAATGAGCAGTTCTTC
TRBJ2-1	-	TRBD2	TRBV5-1	CASSQTSGSYNEQFF	TGCGCCAGCAGCCAGACTAGCGGTTCCTACAATGAGCAGTTCTTC
TRBJ2-7	-	TRBD2	TRBV5-1	CASSPQSGGVHEQYF	TGCGCCAGCAGCCCTCAGTCGGGGGGGGTCCACGAGCAGTACTTC
TRBJ2-1	-	TRBD2	TRBV4-2	CASSSRLAGEMNEQFF	TGTGCCAGCAGCTCCAGACTAGCGGGGGAGATGAATGAGCAGTTCTTC
TRBJ2-7	-	-	TRBV6-6	CASSSPGSSYEQYF	TGTGCCAGCAGTTCCCCGGGGAGTTCCTACGAGCAGTACTTC
TRBJ1-2	-	TRBD1	TRBV18	CASSPTGDNYGYTF	TGTGCCAGCTCACCGACAGGGGATAACTATGGCTACACCTTC
TRBJ2-3	-	-	TRBV7-9	CASSLGRGGTDTQYF	TGTGCCAGCAGCTTAGGAAGGGGAGGCACAGATACGCAGTATTTT
TRBJ2-7	few	-	TRBV2	CASRPTGQSREQYF	TGTGCCAGCAGACCTACGGGACAATCTCGTGAGCAGTACTTC
TRBJ1-3	once	TRBD1	TRBV6-6	CASSRDRAGNTIYF	TGTGCCAGCAGTCGCGACAGGGCAGGAAACACCATATATTTT
TRBJ2-7	-	-	TRBV5-1	CASSLVVSPYEQYF	TGCGCCAGCAGCTTGGTGGTAAGTCCCTACGAGCAGTACTTC
TRBJ2-2	-	TRBD1	TRBV13	CASSSGQGGELFF	TGTGCCAGCAGCTCCGGACAGGGAGGGGAGCTGTTTTTT
TRBJ2-1	-	-	TRBV6-2/TRBV6-3	CASSTNRVFSYNEQFF	TGTGCCAGCAGTACCAACAGGGTCTTCTCCTACAATGAGCAGTTCTTC
TRBJ2-7	-	TRBD2	TRBV3-1/TRBV3-2	CASSQDTGLAGEQYF	TGTGCCAGCAGCCAAGATACTGGACTAGCGGGAGAGCAGTACTTC
TRBJ2-1	-	TRBD2	TRBV23-1	CASSQPGLAGASGSYNEQFF	TGCGCCAGCAGTCAACCGGGACTAGCGGGAGCGTCCGGCTCCTACAATGAGCAGTTCTTC
TRBJ1-5	-	-	TRBV28	CASSLSHASLRGQPQHF	TGTGCCAGCAGTTTATCTCATGCTTCACTTCGGGGTCAGCCCCAGCATTTT
TRBJ1-2	-	-	TRBV2	CASFASRSVLDGYTF	TGTGCCAGCTTCGCCTCGAGGAGTGTCCTGGATGGCTACACCTTC
TRBJ2-1	-	TRBD2	TRBV7-6	CASSPGLAGGKSYNEQFF	TGTGCCAGCAGCCCCGGACTAGCGGGGGGCAAATCCTACAATGAGCAGTTCTTC
TRBJ1-4	-	-	TRBV18	CASSPLEKLGRDEKLFF	TGTGCCAGCTCACCACTAGAGAAGCTGGGTCGGGATGAAAAACTGTTTTTT
TRBJ2-5	-	-	TRBV18	CASSPRGGLGTETQYF	TGTGCCAGCTCACCACGAGGAGGCCTAGGGACTGAGACCCAGTACTTC